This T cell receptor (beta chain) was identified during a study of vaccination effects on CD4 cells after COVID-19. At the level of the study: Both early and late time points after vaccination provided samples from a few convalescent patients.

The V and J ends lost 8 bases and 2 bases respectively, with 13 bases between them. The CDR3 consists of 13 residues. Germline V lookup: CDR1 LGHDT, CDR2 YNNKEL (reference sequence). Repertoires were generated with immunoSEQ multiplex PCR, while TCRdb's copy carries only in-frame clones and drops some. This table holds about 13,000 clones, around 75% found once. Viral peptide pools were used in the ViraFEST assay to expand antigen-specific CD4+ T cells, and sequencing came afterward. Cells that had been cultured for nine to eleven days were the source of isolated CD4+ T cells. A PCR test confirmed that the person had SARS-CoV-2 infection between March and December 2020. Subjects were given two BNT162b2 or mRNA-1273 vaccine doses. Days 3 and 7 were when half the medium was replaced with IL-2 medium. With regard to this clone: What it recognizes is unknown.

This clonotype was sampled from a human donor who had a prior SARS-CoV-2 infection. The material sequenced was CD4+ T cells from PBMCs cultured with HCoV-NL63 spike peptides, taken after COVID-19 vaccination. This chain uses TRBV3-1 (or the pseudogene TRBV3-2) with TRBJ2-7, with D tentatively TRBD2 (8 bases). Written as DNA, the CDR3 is TGTGCCAGCCATAGCGGGACAGCCTACGAGCAGTACTTC. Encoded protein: CASHSGTAYEQYF.